This TCR beta chain was recovered during a study of cytomegalovirus exposure and HLA in healthy donors. Germline V gene lookup returns CDR1 KGHSH and CDR2 LQKENI. Trimming removed 3 bases from V and 5 bases from J, with 16 bases in between. The CDR3 is 16 amino acids. In the PCR, 60 Vbeta and 13 Jbeta primers were used. Profiled with immunoSEQ multiplex PCR; TCRdb holds only in-frame clones, not every one. Of approximately 200,000 clones in the sample, roughly 72% are singletons; the top ten hold about 1.9%. The source of this sequence is a man aged 25 to 40 in good health and CMV-seronegative. The chain carries TRBV18 and TRBJ1-4; D perhaps matches TRBD1 (6 bases). Sequencing was carried out using PBMCs. CDR3: CASSPASLGGNEKLFF. CDR3 nucleotides: TGTGCCAGCTCACCCGCGTCATTAGGGGGAAATGAAAAACTGTTTTTT.